A selection of T cell receptor beta chains follows, all from one sample in a study of blood T cell repertoires in COVID-19. Sequencing was performed with immunoSEQ multiplex PCR; in TCRdb, only in-frame clones are kept and a portion is missing. The data contain fewer than 600,000 clones, approximately 92% of them singletons. The specimen was peripheral blood. All receptors derive from a man between 18 and 29 years old with COVID-19, enrolled during active disease. Both conserved end residues are part of each CDR3. Each record gives: CDR3 protein, CDR3 DNA, clone size, V gene, J gene, D gene. A D gene is named only where the DNA matches it firmly. Clone size is given for some rows only: seen once, a few or many times, or a class if the clone is expanded.

CDR3aa: CASSPLGTPTDTQYF
CDR3nt: TGTGCCAGCAGTCCACTAGGTACCCCCACAGATACGCAGTATTTT
abundance: .
v_gene: TRBV27
j_gene: TRBJ2-3
d_gene: .

CDR3aa: CSARRLEQFF
CDR3nt: TGCAGTGCTAGAAGACTAGAGCAGTTCTTC
abundance: .
v_gene: TRBV20-1
j_gene: TRBJ2-1
d_gene: .

CDR3aa: CASSEMGAGNSPLHF
CDR3nt: TGTGCCAGCAGCGAAATGGGGGCTGGAAATTCACCCCTCCACTTT
abundance: .
v_gene: TRBV7-3
j_gene: TRBJ1-6
d_gene: .

CDR3aa: CASSPDRGTLNSPLHF
CDR3nt: TGTGCCAGCAGCCCGGACAGGGGAACACTGAATTCACCCCTCCACTTT
abundance: .
v_gene: TRBV2
j_gene: TRBJ1-6
d_gene: TRBD1

CDR3aa: CASNPGGGDTQYF
CDR3nt: TGTGCCAGCAATCCGGGGGGGGGAGATACGCAGTATTTT
abundance: .
v_gene: TRBV12-3/TRBV12-4
j_gene: TRBJ2-3
d_gene: TRBD2

CDR3aa: CASSYGGTGGGTQYF
CDR3nt: TGTGCCAGCAGTTACGGAGGGACAGGGGGCGGTACGCAGTATTTT
abundance: .
v_gene: TRBV6-5
j_gene: TRBJ2-3
d_gene: TRBD1

CDR3aa: CASSIGPGIYEQYF
CDR3nt: TGTGCCAGTAGTATAGGGCCAGGGATCTACGAGCAGTACTTC
abundance: .
v_gene: TRBV19
j_gene: TRBJ2-7
d_gene: .

CDR3aa: CASSPRPELEQFF
CDR3nt: TGTGCCAGCTCACCACGCCCGGAGCTTGAGCAGTTCTTC
abundance: .
v_gene: TRBV18
j_gene: TRBJ2-1
d_gene: .

CDR3aa: CASSPPGLAGREQYF
CDR3nt: TGTGCCAGCTCACCCCCTGGCCTAGCGGGAAGGGAGCAGTACTTC
abundance: .
v_gene: TRBV18
j_gene: TRBJ2-7
d_gene: TRBD2

CDR3aa: CASSYGTGRSTIYF
CDR3nt: TGTGCCAGCAGCTACGGGACAGGGAGGAGCACCATATATTTT
abundance: .
v_gene: TRBV5-8
j_gene: TRBJ1-3
d_gene: TRBD1

CDR3aa: CSVPDYKNYNEQFF
CDR3nt: TGCAGCGTGCCAGACTACAAAAACTACAATGAGCAGTTCTTC
abundance: .
v_gene: TRBV29-1
j_gene: TRBJ2-1
d_gene: .

CDR3aa: CASSSSLGTNEKLFF
CDR3nt: TGTGCCAGCAGCTCCTCACTGGGCACTAATGAAAAACTGTTTTTT
abundance: once
v_gene: TRBV5-4
j_gene: TRBJ1-4
d_gene: .

CDR3aa: CASSLGDRGTEAFF
CDR3nt: TGTGCCAGCAGCTTAGGGGACAGGGGGACTGAAGCTTTCTTT
abundance: once
v_gene: TRBV7-6
j_gene: TRBJ1-1
d_gene: TRBD1

CDR3aa: CASSLAGWWETQYF
CDR3nt: TGTGCCAGCAGCTTAGCGGGGTGGTGGGAGACCCAGTACTTC
abundance: .
v_gene: TRBV5-4
j_gene: TRBJ2-5
d_gene: TRBD2

CDR3aa: CATSEATGANVLTF
CDR3nt: TGTGCCACCTCGGAGGCAACTGGGGCCAACGTCCTGACTTTC
abundance: .
v_gene: TRBV6-1
j_gene: TRBJ2-6
d_gene: .

CDR3aa: CASSDDRTYNSPLHF
CDR3nt: TGTGCCAGCAGCGACGACAGGACCTATAATTCACCCCTCCACTTT
abundance: .
v_gene: TRBV9
j_gene: TRBJ1-6
d_gene: .

CDR3aa: CASSFSRQGRDSPLHF
CDR3nt: TGCGCCAGCAGCTTCAGCCGACAGGGGAGAGATTCACCCCTCCACTTT
abundance: few
v_gene: TRBV5-1
j_gene: TRBJ1-6
d_gene: TRBD1

CDR3aa: CASMYFVEQFF
CDR3nt: TGTGCGAGTATGTATTTCGTCGAGCAGTTCTTC
abundance: once
v_gene: TRBV12-3/TRBV12-4
j_gene: TRBJ2-1
d_gene: .

CDR3aa: CASSPWRVPTDTQYF
CDR3nt: TGCGCCAGCAGCCCCTGGAGGGTACCCACAGATACGCAGTATTTT
abundance: .
v_gene: TRBV5-1
j_gene: TRBJ2-3
d_gene: .

CDR3aa: CASSHRNRGLEQFF
CDR3nt: TGTGCCAGCAGCCATCGGAACAGGGGGCTTGAGCAGTTCTTC
abundance: few
v_gene: TRBV3-1/TRBV3-2
j_gene: TRBJ2-1
d_gene: TRBD1

CDR3aa: CASSQGAVFSYNEQFF
CDR3nt: TGTGCCAGCAGCCAAGGGGCCGTATTCTCCTACAATGAGCAGTTCTTC
abundance: .
v_gene: TRBV3-1/TRBV3-2
j_gene: TRBJ2-1
d_gene: .

CDR3aa: CASSQEPGANHYGYTF
CDR3nt: TGTGCCAGCAGCCAAGAGCCAGGGGCCAATCACTATGGCTACACCTTC
abundance: once
v_gene: TRBV3-1/TRBV3-2
j_gene: TRBJ1-2
d_gene: .

CDR3aa: CASSESHFYSNQPQHF
CDR3nt: TGTGCCAGCAGTGAATCCCATTTCTATAGCAATCAGCCCCAGCATTTT
abundance: few
v_gene: TRBV6-1
j_gene: TRBJ1-5
d_gene: .

CDR3aa: CASSFDGSSEQFF
CDR3nt: TGTGCCAGCAGCTTCGACGGGAGTAGTGAGCAGTTCTTC
abundance: .
v_gene: TRBV5-4
j_gene: TRBJ2-1
d_gene: .

CDR3aa: CASSTGTGSRETQYF
CDR3nt: TGCGCCAGCAGTACCGGGACAGGGTCGCGGGAGACCCAGTACTTC
abundance: .
v_gene: TRBV5-1
j_gene: TRBJ2-5
d_gene: TRBD1

CDR3aa: CASSPRGLSNEKLFF
CDR3nt: TGCGCCAGCAGCCCCAGGGGCTTGTCTAATGAAAAACTGTTTTTT
abundance: .
v_gene: TRBV5-1
j_gene: TRBJ1-4
d_gene: .

CDR3aa: CASSPGTDANYGYTF
CDR3nt: TGTGCCAGCAGCCCGGGGACAGACGCTAACTATGGCTACACCTTC
abundance: .
v_gene: TRBV3-1/TRBV3-2
j_gene: TRBJ1-2
d_gene: TRBD1

CDR3aa: CASRGGMGTDTQYF
CDR3nt: TGTGCCAGTAGAGGCGGGATGGGCACAGATACGCAGTATTTT
abundance: few
v_gene: TRBV19
j_gene: TRBJ2-3
d_gene: .

CDR3aa: CATSDPGGTDTQYF
CDR3nt: TGTGCCACCAGTGACCCGGGGGGCACAGATACGCAGTATTTT
abundance: .
v_gene: TRBV24-1
j_gene: TRBJ2-3
d_gene: .

CDR3aa: CASSVQQGANQPQHF
CDR3nt: TGCGCCAGCAGCGTGCAACAGGGGGCGAATCAGCCCCAGCATTTT
abundance: .
v_gene: TRBV5-1
j_gene: TRBJ1-5
d_gene: TRBD1

CDR3aa: CASSFLLGGGEKLFF
CDR3nt: TGTGCCAGCAGTTTCCTCCTAGGTGGGGGGGAAAAACTGTTTTTT
abundance: .
v_gene: TRBV28
j_gene: TRBJ1-4
d_gene: .

CDR3aa: CASSEGTYSYEQYF
CDR3nt: TGTGCCAGCAGTGAAGGCACCTACTCCTACGAGCAGTACTTC
abundance: .
v_gene: TRBV2
j_gene: TRBJ2-7
d_gene: .

CDR3aa: CAISVGQPNTEAFF
CDR3nt: TGTGCCATCAGTGTGGGACAGCCGAACACTGAAGCTTTCTTT
abundance: .
v_gene: TRBV10-3
j_gene: TRBJ1-1
d_gene: TRBD1

CDR3aa: CASSITTGVGSPLHF
CDR3nt: TGTGCCAGTAGTATAACGACAGGGGTAGGTTCACCCCTCCACTTT
abundance: .
v_gene: TRBV19
j_gene: TRBJ1-6
d_gene: TRBD1

CDR3aa: CASRTRLAGVRNEQFF
CDR3nt: TGTGCCAGCAGGACCCGACTAGCGGGAGTGAGAAATGAGCAGTTCTTC
abundance: .
v_gene: TRBV2
j_gene: TRBJ2-1
d_gene: TRBD2

CDR3aa: CASSERVDRAYEQYF
CDR3nt: TGTGCCAGCAGTGAAAGGGTGGACAGGGCCTACGAGCAGTACTTC
abundance: .
v_gene: TRBV6-1
j_gene: TRBJ2-7
d_gene: TRBD1

CDR3aa: CASTELHRDYEQYF
CDR3nt: TGTGCCAGCACCGAACTACACCGAGACTACGAGCAGTACTTC
abundance: .
v_gene: TRBV6-5
j_gene: TRBJ2-7
d_gene: .

CDR3aa: CASSPLPSLQETQYF
CDR3nt: TGTGCCAGCTCACCACTCCCCTCACTACAAGAGACCCAGTACTTC
abundance: .
v_gene: TRBV18
j_gene: TRBJ2-5
d_gene: .

CDR3aa: CASRGQGYLIYF
CDR3nt: TGTGCCAGCAGGGGACAGGGGTATTTGATATATTTT
abundance: .
v_gene: TRBV2
j_gene: TRBJ1-3
d_gene: TRBD1

CDR3aa: CASSQLDRGTEAFF
CDR3nt: TGCGCCAGCAGCCAATTGGACAGGGGAACTGAAGCTTTCTTT
abundance: .
v_gene: TRBV4-1
j_gene: TRBJ1-1
d_gene: TRBD1

CDR3aa: CAISLLADPGELFF
CDR3nt: TGTGCCATCAGTCTCCTAGCGGATCCCGGGGAGCTGTTTTTT
abundance: .
v_gene: TRBV10-3
j_gene: TRBJ2-2
d_gene: TRBD2

CDR3aa: CASRAAGSAYNEQFF
CDR3nt: TGTGCCAGCAGGGCAGCGGGCTCCGCCTACAATGAGCAGTTCTTC
abundance: .
v_gene: TRBV3-1/TRBV3-2
j_gene: TRBJ2-1
d_gene: .